These 28 T cell receptor beta chains share one sample of origin, sequenced in a study of shared clonotypes between healthy human individuals. Produced via immunoSEQ multiplex PCR; TCRdb's table is partial and in-frame only. The table has about 2.1 million clones, 80% to 95% seen once. Cells designated naive CD8 were CD45RO-negative and were positively selected for CCR7, with terminally differentiated effector memory CD45RA+ cells excluded. Input material: naive CD8+ T cells from PBMCs. These receptors were collected from a man aged 18 to 29 in good health. Some clones in this sample may be carry-over from other donors' samples.

This rearrangement joins TRBV27 to TRBJ2-7; 8 bases line up with TRBD1. The J segment lost 6 bases and the V segment lost 6 bases, leaving 19 bases of the junction unmatched. The CDR3 runs 17 residues. CDR1 is MNHEY and CDR2 is SMNVEV in the germline V gene (reference sequence). The CDR3 nucleotides read TGTGCCAGCAGCGAAACCTACAGGACAGGGATTTCAAGCGAGCAGTACTTC. Translating it yields CASSETYRTGISSEQYF.

The chain combines TRBV5-8 with TRBJ1-5; D ambiguous. Germline V gene sequence: CDR1 SGHTS, CDR2 YDEGEE. This CDR3 spans 14 amino acids. V shed 3 bases and J shed 3 bases, with 10 bases lying between them. In nucleotides, the CDR3 is TGTGCCAGCAGCTCCAAGTCTCTCAATCAGCCCCAGCATTTT. Encoded protein: CASSSKSLNQPQHF.

This clone was recorded a few times. This chain connects TRBV6-1 to TRBJ1-5, with D unclear. Germline CDR1 MNHNS, CDR2 SASEGT. This CDR3 region has 14 residues. The V end lost 6 bases, the J end lost 7 bases, and 16 bases lay between the germline ends. In DNA form, the CDR3 reads TGTGCCAGCAGCCCTGAGGAGGAGTTCCAGCCCCAGCATTTT. Translating it yields CASSPEEEFQPQHF.

The chain links TRBV27 to TRBJ2-7; D is possibly TRBD2 (5 bases). This CDR3 spans 15 amino acids. The ends were cut back, 5 bases at V and 0 bases at J, with 14 bases in the middle. In germline, CDR1 is MNHEY, CDR2 SMNVEV (reference sequence). The CDR3 here is CASSPLHRDSYEQYF. The CDR3, as DNA: TGTGCCAGCAGTCCCTTACACCGGGACTCCTACGAGCAGTACTTC.

The J gene is TRBJ2-1, the V gene TRBV4-1, with unresolved D. The CDR3 runs 13 residues. Germline-derived CDR1 and CDR2 are MGHRA and YSYEKL. With 1 base removed from V and 12 bases from J, the gap between germline ends came to 13 bases. CDR3 nucleotides: TGCGCCAGCAGCCAAGGTAACATTGGGTTGCAGTTCTTC. The encoded protein is CASSQGNIGLQFF.

CDR3 residues: CASSTPGTGEHEQFF. CDR3 nucleotide sequence: TGTGCCAGCAGCACTCCCGGGACAGGGGAGCATGAGCAGTTCTTC. The gene calls are TRBV7-9 and TRBJ2-1; TRBD1 matches 10 bases. The CDR3 has 15 residues. The junction had 9 bases not matched to a gene; V was cut back by 5 bases and J by 8 bases. The germline V gene has CDR1 SEHNR and CDR2 FQNEAQ (reference sequence).

The genes are TRBV28 and TRBJ2-3; TRBD1 matches at 9 bases. The CDR3 is 15 residues long. Germline V lookup: CDR1 MDHEN, CDR2 SYDVKM. With V trimmed by 7 bases and J by 9 bases, 14 bases remained unmatched. The CDR3 here is CASKWRDRVTGTQYF. DNA of the CDR3: TGTGCCAGCAAATGGAGGGACAGGGTGACGGGGACGCAGTATTTT.

For the CDR3, the DNA is TGCGCCAGCAGTCAACCTGGGGACGAAACGGGACTAGCGGGAGGGACAGATACGCAGTATTTT. It codes for CASSQPGDETGLAGGTDTQYF. The chain joins TRBV23-1 to TRBJ2-3, with TRBD2 matching 16 bases. TRBV23-1 counts as an open reading frame of uncertain function. This CDR3 region has 21 residues. The ends lost 2 bases at V and 3 bases at J; junction bases unmatched: 14.

The rearrangement links TRBV25-1 to TRBJ2-7; TRBD1 matches 7 bases. Germline lookup yields CDR1 MGHDK and CDR2 SYGVNS. The CDR3 loop spans 14 amino acids. Germline trimming cut 10 bases from V and 5 bases from J; bases unmatched to any gene: 14. This CDR3 is CATSVLQGGHEQYF. The DNA of the CDR3 is TGTGCCACTTCGGTGTTGCAAGGGGGCCACGAGCAGTACTTC.

The genes are TRBV6-5 and TRBJ2-1, with TRBD2 as a possible D gene (7 bases). From germline, CDR1 is MNHEY and CDR2 SVGAGI. The CDR3 length is 15 residues. Trimming pared 6 bases from V and 2 bases from J, leaving 14 bases between. The DNA for the CDR3 is TGTGCCAGCAGGATCGGGGGGCGCACCTACAATGAGCAGTTCTTC. This gives the protein CASRIGGRTYNEQFF.

The chain couples TRBV5-6 to TRBJ2-4; 7 bases fit TRBD2. V lost 2 bases, J lost 2 bases, and 4 bases stayed unmatched. CDR3 length equals 15 residues. Germline V gene sequence: CDR1 SGHDT, CDR2 YYEEEE. The CDR3 DNA is TGTGCCAGCAGCTTCGGGGAGGGTACCAAAAACATTCAGTACTTC. Its translation is CASSFGEGTKNIQYF. Full variable domain (outside the CDR3, taken from reference TRBV5-6 and TRBJ2-4): DAGVTQSPTHLIKTRGQQVTLRCSPKSGHDTVSWYQQALGQGPQFIFQYYEEEERQRGNFPDRFSGHQFPNYSSELNVNALLLGDSALYLCASSFGEGTKNIQYFGAGTRLSVL.

V is TRBV7-9 and J is TRBJ1-1; tentative D call: TRBD1 (6 bases). The V end lost 0 bases, the J end lost 6 bases, and 17 bases lay between the germline ends. This CDR3 spans 16 amino acids. Germline V gene sequence: CDR1 SEHNR, CDR2 FQNEAQ (reference sequence). Here the CDR3 reads CASSLAPSGANAEAFF. The CDR3 DNA reads TGTGCCAGCAGCTTAGCGCCTTCAGGGGCAAACGCTGAAGCTTTCTTT.

The V gene is TRBV19, the J gene TRBJ2-1, with D possibly matching TRBD1 (5 bases). Trimming took 4 bases from V and 3 from J, leaving 13 bases between them. The CDR3 contains 15 residues. Germline V gives CDR1 LNHDA, CDR2 SQIVND (reference sequence). The CDR3 nucleotides read TGTGCCAGTAGTACGACGACAGAACACTACAATGAGCAGTTCTTC. Translating it yields CASSTTTEHYNEQFF. The full variable domain, its missing parts supplied by reference TRBV19 and TRBJ2-1, is DGGITQSPKYLFRKEGQNVTLSCEQNLNHDAMYWYRQDPGQGLRLIYYSQIVNDFQKGDIAEGYSVSREKKESFPLTVTSAQKNPTAFYLCASSTTTEHYNEQFFGPGTRLTVL.

The chain uses TRBV15 and TRBJ2-4; no firm D call. With 3 bases removed from V and 7 bases from J, the gap between germline ends came to 4 bases. CDR3 length: 11 residues. Germline CDR1 is LNHNV and CDR2 is YYDKDF (reference sequence). This chain's CDR3 is CATSRDNIQYF. As DNA, the CDR3 is TGTGCCACCAGCAGGGATAACATTCAGTACTTC.

The rearrangement uses TRBV4-2 and TRBJ2-7; D is unclear. This CDR3 spans 13 amino acids. Germline CDR1 LGHNA, CDR2 YNFKEQ. The V gene lost 4 bases and the J gene lost 2 bases, with 9 bases spanning the gap. CDR3 bases: TGTGCCAGCAGCCCCTCGGGCACCTACGAGCAGTACTTC. Residues: CASSPSGTYEQYF.

The chain is built from TRBV9 and TRBJ2-3; D is undetermined. The V gene's germline CDR1 is SGDLS and CDR2 YYNGEE. V dropped 0 bases and J dropped 1 base, with 6 bases sitting between them. CDR3 length: 14 amino acids. DNA of the CDR3: TGTGCCAGCAGCGTAGACTGGCGCACAGATACGCAGTATTTT. Protein sequence: CASSVDWRTDTQYF.

This chain joins TRBV5-4 and TRBJ1-5, with a tentative D call TRBD1 (5 bases). CDR1 SGHNT and CDR2 YYREEE come from the germline V gene (reference sequence). The CDR3 is made up of 15 amino acids. V was shortened by 7 bases and J by 1 base, with 15 bases between the two germline ends. CDR3: CASGRRGMSNQPQHF. CDR3 coding DNA: TGTGCCAGCGGACGGAGGGGAATGAGCAATCAGCCCCAGCATTTT.

The chain employs TRBV6-1 and TRBJ1-2; D call uncertain. CDR1 MNHNS and CDR2 SASEGT come from the germline V gene. CDR3 size: 10 residues. Trimming pared 7 bases from V and 7 bases from J, leaving 7 bases between. For the CDR3, the DNA is TGTGCCAGCATTCACGGTGGCTACACCTTC. Translated: CASIHGGYTF.

Comment on this clone: This specimen includes other DNA sequences encoding the same CDR3. The J gene is TRBJ1-5, the V gene TRBV4-3; no clear D. Germline CDR1 and CDR2: LGHNA and YSLEER. The CDR3 is 14 amino acids. V was trimmed by 0 bases and J by 3 bases, leaving 6 bases between them. The CDR3 reads CASSQDRANQPQHF. For the CDR3, the DNA is TGCGCCAGCAGCCAAGATCGGGCCAATCAGCCCCAGCATTTT.

The CDR3 loop is CASSLASRNSYNEQFF. CDR3 bases: TGTGCCAGCAGCTTAGCAAGCAGGAACTCCTACAATGAGCAGTTCTTC. The chain uses TRBV7-6 and TRBJ2-1; the D is unclear. V lost 0 bases to trimming and J lost 0 bases, with 9 bases between them. Germline V gene sequence: CDR1 SGHVS, CDR2 FNYEAQ. This CDR3 is built from 16 residues.

The chain links TRBV19 to TRBJ1-1; a possible D gene is TRBD1 (6 bases). The length of the CDR3 is 13 residues. V shed 5 bases and J shed 3 bases, with 10 bases lying between them. Germline V lookup: CDR1 LNHDA, CDR2 SQIVND (reference sequence). CDR3 sequence reads: CASSRGADTEAFF. The CDR3, as DNA: TGTGCCAGTAGTCGGGGGGCGGACACTGAAGCTTTCTTT.

As for this clone: Other nucleotide sequences from this sample produce the same CDR3. The chain has TRBV5-1 and TRBJ1-5; the D gene is possibly TRBD1 (5 bases). Germline lookup yields CDR1 SGHRS and CDR2 YFSETQ. The germline V and J ends were trimmed by 0 bases and 5 bases, with 6 bases remaining between them. CDR3 length: 13 residues. CDR3 protein: CASSLGGYQPQHF. The CDR3, as DNA: TGCGCCAGCAGCTTGGGGGGCTATCAGCCCCAGCATTTT.

The V call is TRBV7-9, the J call TRBJ2-1; 13 positions agree with TRBD2. This CDR3 has 17 residues. The V gene end was trimmed by 5 bases and the J gene end by 6 bases; junction bases not matched to a gene: 10. Germline CDR1 is SEHNR and CDR2 is FQNEAQ (reference sequence). CDR3: CASSVPTSGRTGNEQFF. The CDR3 bases are TGTGCCAGCAGCGTTCCGACTAGCGGGAGGACGGGCAATGAGCAGTTCTTC.

This sequence joins TRBV4-1 and TRBJ2-5; TRBD1 aligns across 12 bases. Germline CDR1 is MGHRA and CDR2 is YSYEKL. The J segment lost 4 bases and the V segment lost 4 bases, leaving 10 bases of the junction unmatched. This CDR3 region has 17 residues. The CDR3 sequence: CASSLDPGQGALETQYF. The CDR3 DNA follows: TGCGCCAGCAGCCTTGACCCGGGACAGGGGGCGTTAGAGACCCAGTACTTC.

As concerns this clone: In the same sample, other DNA sequences code for this CDR3. The genes are TRBV28 and TRBJ2-7, with TRBD1 identical over 9 bases. V trimming: 3 bases; J trimming: 5 bases; junction bases outside the gene matches: 5. Germline V gives CDR1 MDHEN, CDR2 SYDVKM. The CDR3 sequence is 14 residues long. CDR3 sequence reads: CASSLGTGRDEQYF. CDR3 DNA: TGTGCCAGCAGTTTGGGGACAGGGCGGGACGAGCAGTACTTC.

The rearrangement links TRBV29-1 to TRBJ2-7, with 7 positions matching TRBD2. The CDR3 extends over 13 amino acids. V shed 7 bases and J 4 bases; nucleotides not matched to a gene: 10. Germline V gene sequence: CDR1 SQVTM, CDR2 ANQGSEA. The DNA for the CDR3 is TGCAGCGCCGTGGGTCTAGCGGAATACGAGCAGTACTTC. Its protein is CSAVGLAEYEQYF.

The J gene is TRBJ2-7, the V gene TRBV28; 12 nucleotides agree with TRBD2. This CDR3 contains 13 residues. From germline, CDR1 is MDHEN and CDR2 SYDVKM. The junction had 5 bases not matched to a gene; V was cut back by 11 bases and J by 3 bases. This chain's CDR3 is CAATSGRVYEQYF. The CDR3, as DNA: TGTGCCGCGACTAGCGGGAGAGTCTACGAGCAGTACTTC.

J is TRBJ1-5 and V is TRBV27, with a weak D call TRBD1 (5 bases). This CDR3 contains 16 residues. Trimming pared 2 bases from V and 3 bases from J, leaving 14 bases between. Germline CDR1 and CDR2: MNHEY and SMNVEV (reference sequence). CDR3 DNA sequence: TGTGCCAGCAGTTTAGGGCGGGACGGGTACAATCAGCCCCAGCATTTT. It yields the protein CASSLGRDGYNQPQHF.